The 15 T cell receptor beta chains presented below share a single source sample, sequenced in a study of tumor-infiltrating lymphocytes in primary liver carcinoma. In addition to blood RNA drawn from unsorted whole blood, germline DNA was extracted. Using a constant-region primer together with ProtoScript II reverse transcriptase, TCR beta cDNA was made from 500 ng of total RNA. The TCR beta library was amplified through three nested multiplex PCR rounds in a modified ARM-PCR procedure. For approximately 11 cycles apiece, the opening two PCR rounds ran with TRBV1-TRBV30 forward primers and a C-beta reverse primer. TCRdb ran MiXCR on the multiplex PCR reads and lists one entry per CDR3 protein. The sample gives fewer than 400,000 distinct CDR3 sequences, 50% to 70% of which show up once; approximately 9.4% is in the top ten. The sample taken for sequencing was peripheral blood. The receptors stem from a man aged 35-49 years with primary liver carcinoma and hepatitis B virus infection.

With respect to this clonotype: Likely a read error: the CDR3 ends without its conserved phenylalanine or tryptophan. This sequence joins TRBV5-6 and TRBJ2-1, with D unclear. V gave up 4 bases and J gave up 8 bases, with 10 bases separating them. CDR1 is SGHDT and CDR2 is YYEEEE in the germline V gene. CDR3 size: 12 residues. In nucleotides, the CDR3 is TGTGCCAGCAGCCGTGGCGAGTATGAGCAGTTCCTC. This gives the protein CASSRGEYEQFL.

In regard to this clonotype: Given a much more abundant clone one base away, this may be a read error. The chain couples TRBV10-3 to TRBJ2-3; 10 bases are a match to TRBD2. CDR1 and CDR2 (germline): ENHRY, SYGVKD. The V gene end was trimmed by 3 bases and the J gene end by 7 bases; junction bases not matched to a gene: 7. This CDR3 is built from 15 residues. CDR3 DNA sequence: TGTGCCATCAGTGAAAGCGGGAGGGCCGGAAATACGCAGTATTTT. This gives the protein CAISESGRAGNTQYF.

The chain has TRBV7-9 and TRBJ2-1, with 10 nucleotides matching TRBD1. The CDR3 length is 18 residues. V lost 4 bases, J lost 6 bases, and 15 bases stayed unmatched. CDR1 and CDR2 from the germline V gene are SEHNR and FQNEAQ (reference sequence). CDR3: CASSSTGGRLAATNEQFF. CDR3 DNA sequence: TGTGCCAGCAGCTCGACAGGGGGCCGGCTAGCGGCTACCAATGAGCAGTTCTTC. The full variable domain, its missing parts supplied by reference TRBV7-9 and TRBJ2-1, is DTGVSQNPRHKITKRGQNVTFRCDPISEHNRLYWYRQTLGQGPEFLTYFQNEAQLEKSRLLSDRFSAERPKGSFSTLEIQRTEQGDSAMYLCASSSTGGRLAATNEQFFGPGTRLTVL.

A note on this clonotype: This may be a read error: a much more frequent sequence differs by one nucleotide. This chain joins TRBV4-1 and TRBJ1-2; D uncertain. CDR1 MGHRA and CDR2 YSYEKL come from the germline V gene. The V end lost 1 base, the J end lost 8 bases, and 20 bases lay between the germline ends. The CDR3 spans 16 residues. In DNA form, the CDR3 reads TGCGCCAGCAGCCAAGTGGAAGACATGAGGCTCCGCGGCTACACCTTC. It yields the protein CASSQVEDMRLRGYTF.

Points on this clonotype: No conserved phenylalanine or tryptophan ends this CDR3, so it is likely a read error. The CDR3 nucleotides are TGTGCCAGCAGTTTAGGGACTCCGACCGGGACCCCCTACAATGAGCAGTTCTTA. Amino acid sequence: CASSLGTPTGTPYNEQFL. The chain couples TRBV11-3 to TRBJ2-1; TRBD2 might be the D (6 bases). The CDR3 is 18 amino acids. The germline V gene has CDR1 SGHNT and CDR2 YENEEA.

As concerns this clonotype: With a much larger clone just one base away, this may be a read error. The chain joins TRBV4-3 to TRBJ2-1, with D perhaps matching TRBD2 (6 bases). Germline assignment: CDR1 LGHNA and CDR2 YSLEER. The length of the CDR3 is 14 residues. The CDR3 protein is CASSQDGGENEQLF. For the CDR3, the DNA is TGCGCCAGCAGCCAAGATGGAGGGGAGAATGAGCAGCTCTTC.

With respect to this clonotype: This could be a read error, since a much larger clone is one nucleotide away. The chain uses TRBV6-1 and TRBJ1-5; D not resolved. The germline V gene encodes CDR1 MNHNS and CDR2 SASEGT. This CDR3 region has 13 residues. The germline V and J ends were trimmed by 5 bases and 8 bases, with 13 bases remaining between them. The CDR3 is CASSPRRVEPQHF. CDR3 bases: TGTGCCAGCAGTCCGAGAAGGGTAGAGCCCCAGCATTTT.

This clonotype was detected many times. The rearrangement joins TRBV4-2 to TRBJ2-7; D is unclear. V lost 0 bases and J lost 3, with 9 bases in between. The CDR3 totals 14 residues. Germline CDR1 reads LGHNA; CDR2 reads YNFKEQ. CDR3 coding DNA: TGTGCCAGCAGCCAAGATCAACGGGTCTACGAGCAGTACTTC. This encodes CASSQDQRVYEQYF.

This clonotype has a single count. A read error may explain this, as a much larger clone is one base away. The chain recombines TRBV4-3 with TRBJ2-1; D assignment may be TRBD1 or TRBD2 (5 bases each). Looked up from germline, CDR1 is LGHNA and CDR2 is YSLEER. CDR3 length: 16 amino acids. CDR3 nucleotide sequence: TGCGCCAACAGCCAAGATATGGGCTGGGGGAACAATGAGCAGTTCTTC. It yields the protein CANSQDMGWGNNEQFF.

CDR3 residues: CVRSPSRSNLETQYF. The CDR3 DNA sequence: TGTGTCAGGAGCCCGAGCAGGAGCAATCTGGAGACCCAGTACTTC. The chain recombines TRBV11-2 with TRBJ2-5; D is uncertain. The CDR3 contains 15 residues. The germline V gene encodes CDR1 SGHAT and CDR2 FQNNGV.

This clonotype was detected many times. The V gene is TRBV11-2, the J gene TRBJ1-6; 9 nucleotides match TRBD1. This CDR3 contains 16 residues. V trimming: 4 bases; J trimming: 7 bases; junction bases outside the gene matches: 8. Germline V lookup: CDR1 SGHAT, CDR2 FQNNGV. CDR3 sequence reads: CASSSPPGQGNSPLHF. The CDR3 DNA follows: TGTGCCAGCAGCTCGCCTCCGGGACAGGGAAATTCACCCCTCCACTTT.

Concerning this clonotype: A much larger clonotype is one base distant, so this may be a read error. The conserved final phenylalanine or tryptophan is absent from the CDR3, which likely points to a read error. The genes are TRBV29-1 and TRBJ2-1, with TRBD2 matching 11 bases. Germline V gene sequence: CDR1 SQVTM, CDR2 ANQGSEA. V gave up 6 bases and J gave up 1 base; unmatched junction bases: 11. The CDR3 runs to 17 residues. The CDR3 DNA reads TGCAGCGTAAATAACCAGGCTAGCGGGAGGTCCTACAATGAGCAGTTCCTC. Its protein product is CSVNNQASGRSYNEQFL.

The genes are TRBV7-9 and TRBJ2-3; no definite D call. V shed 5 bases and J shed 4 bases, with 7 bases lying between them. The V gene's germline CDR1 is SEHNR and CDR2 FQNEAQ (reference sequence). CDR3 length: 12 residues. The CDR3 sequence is CASSASSDTQYF. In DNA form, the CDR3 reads TGTGCCAGCAGCGCCTCTTCAGATACGCAGTATTTT. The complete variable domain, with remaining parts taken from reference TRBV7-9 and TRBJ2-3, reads DTGVSQNPRHKITKRGQNVTFRCDPISEHNRLYWYRQTLGQGPEFLTYFQNEAQLEKSRLLSDRFSAERPKGSFSTLEIQRTEQGDSAMYLCASSASSDTQYFGPGTRLTVL.

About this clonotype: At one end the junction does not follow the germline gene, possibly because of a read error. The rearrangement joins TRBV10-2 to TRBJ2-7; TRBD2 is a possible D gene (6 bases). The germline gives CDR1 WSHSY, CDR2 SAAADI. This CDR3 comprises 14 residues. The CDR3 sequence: CASSVSLWGGEQYF. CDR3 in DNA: TGCGCCAGTAGTGTGTCCCTCTGGGGAGGCGAGCAGTACTTC.

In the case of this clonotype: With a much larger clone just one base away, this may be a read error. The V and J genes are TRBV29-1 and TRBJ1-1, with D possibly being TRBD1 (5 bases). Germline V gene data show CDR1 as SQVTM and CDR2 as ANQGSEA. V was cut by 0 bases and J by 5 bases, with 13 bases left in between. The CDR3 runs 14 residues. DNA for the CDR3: TGCAGCGTTGAAGAAACACATTGGGGGACTGAAGCTTTCTTT. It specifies CSVEETHWGTEAFF.